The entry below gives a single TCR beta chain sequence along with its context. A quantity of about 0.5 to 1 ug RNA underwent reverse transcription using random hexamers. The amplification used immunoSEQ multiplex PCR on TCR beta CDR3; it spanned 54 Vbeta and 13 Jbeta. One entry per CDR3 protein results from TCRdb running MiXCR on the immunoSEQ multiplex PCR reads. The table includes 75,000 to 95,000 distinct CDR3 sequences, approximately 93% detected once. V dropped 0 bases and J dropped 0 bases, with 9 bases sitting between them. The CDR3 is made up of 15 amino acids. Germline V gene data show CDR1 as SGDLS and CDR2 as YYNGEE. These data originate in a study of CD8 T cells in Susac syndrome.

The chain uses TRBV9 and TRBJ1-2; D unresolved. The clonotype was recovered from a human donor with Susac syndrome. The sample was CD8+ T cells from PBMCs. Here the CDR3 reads CASSVAATSNYGYTF. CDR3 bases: TGTGCCAGCAGCGTAGCCGCCACCTCTAACTATGGCTACACCTTC.